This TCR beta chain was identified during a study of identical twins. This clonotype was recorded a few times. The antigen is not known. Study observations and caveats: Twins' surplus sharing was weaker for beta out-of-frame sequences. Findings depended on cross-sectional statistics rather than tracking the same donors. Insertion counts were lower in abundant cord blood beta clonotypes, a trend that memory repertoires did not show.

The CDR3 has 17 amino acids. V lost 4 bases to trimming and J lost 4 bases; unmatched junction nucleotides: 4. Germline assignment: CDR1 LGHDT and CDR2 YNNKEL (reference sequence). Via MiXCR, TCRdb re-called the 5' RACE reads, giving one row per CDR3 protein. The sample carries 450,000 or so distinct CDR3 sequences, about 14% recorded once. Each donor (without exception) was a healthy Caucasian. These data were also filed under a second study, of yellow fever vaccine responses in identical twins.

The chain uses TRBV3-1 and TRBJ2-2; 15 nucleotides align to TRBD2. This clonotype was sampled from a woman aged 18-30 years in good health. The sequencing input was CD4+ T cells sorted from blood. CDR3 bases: TGTGCCAGCAGCCGGGGACTAGCGGGAGGCGGCACCGGGGAGCTGTTTTTT. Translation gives CASSRGLAGGGTGELFF.